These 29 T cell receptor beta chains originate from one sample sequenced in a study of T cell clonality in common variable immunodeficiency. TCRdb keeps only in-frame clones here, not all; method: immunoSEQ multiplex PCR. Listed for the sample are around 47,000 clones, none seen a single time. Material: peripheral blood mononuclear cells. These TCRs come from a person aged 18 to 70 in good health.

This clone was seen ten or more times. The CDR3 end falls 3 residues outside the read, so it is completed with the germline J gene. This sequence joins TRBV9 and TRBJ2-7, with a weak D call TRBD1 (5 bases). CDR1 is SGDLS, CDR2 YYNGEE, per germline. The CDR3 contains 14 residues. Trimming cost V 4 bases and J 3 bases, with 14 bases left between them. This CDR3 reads CASSPTAQFYEQYF. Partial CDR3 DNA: TGTGCCAGCAGCCCGACAGCCCAATTCTACGAG.

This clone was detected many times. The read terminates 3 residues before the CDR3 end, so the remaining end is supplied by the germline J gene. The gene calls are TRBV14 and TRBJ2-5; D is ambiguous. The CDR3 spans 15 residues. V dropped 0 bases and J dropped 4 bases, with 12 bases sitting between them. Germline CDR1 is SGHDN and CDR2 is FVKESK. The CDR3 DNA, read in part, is TGTGCCAGCAGCCAAGATATCGGTCGCCGAGAGACC. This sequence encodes CASSQDIGRRET. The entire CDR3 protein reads CASSQDIGRRETQYF.

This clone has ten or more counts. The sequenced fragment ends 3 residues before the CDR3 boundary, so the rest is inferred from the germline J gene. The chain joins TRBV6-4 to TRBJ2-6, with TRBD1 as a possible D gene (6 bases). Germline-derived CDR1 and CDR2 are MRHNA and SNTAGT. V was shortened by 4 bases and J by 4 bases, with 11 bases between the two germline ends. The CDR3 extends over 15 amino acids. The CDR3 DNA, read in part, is TGTGCCAGCAGTGTTGGGGGCGCCGGGGCCAACGTC. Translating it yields CASSVGGAGANV. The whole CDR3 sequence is CASSVGGAGANVLTF.

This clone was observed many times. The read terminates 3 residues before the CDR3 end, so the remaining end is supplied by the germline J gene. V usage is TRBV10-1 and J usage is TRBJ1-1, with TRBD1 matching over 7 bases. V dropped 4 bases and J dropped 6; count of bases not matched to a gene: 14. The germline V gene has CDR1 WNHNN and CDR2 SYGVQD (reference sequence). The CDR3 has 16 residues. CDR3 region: CASSGATGRHGAEAFF. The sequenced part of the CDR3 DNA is TGCGCCAGCAGTGGGGCGACAGGGCGCCATGGGGCTGAA.

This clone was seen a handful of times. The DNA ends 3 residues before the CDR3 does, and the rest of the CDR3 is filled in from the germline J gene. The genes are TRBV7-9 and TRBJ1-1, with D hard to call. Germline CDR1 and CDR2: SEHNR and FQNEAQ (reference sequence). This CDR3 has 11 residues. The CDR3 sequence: CASSSLTEAFF. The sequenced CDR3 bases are TGTGCCAGCAGCTCCTTGACAGAA.

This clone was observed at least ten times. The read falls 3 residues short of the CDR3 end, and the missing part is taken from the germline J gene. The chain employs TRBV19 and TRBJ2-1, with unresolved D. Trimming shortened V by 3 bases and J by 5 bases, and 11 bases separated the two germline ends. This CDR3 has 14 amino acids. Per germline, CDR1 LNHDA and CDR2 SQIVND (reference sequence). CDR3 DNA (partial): TGTGCCAGTAGTATTGTTTCAGGTAACAATGAG. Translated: CASSIVSGNNE. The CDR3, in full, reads CASSIVSGNNEQFF.

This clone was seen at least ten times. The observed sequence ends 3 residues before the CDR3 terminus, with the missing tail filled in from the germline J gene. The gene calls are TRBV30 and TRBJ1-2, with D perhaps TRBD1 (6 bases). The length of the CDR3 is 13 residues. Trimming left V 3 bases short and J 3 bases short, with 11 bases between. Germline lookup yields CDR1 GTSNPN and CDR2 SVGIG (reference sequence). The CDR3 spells CAWSRTEDYGYTF. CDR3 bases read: TGTGCCTGGAGCAGGACAGAGGACTATGGC.

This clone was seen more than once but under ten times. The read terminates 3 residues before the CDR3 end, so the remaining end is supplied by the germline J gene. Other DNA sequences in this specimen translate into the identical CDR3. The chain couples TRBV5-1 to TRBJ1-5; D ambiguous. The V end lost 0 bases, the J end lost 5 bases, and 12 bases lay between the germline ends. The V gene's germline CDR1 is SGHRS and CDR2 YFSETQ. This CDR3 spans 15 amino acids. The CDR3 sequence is CASSLGGGGDQPQHF. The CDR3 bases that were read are TGCGCCAGCAGCTTGGGTGGCGGTGGCGATCAGCCC.

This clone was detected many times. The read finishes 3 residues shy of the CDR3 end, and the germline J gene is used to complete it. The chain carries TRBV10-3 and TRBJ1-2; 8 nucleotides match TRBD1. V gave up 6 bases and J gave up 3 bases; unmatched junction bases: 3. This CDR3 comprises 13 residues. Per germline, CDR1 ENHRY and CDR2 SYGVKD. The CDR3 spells CAIRDRDHYGYTF. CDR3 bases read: TGTGCCATCAGGGACAGGGACCACTATGGC.

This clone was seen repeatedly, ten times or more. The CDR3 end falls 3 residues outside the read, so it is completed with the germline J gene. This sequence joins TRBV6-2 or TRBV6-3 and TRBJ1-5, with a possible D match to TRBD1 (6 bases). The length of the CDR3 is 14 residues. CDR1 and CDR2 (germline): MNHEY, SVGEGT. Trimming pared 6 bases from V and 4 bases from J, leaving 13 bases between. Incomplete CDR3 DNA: TGTGCCAGCAGCCGACAGGCACCGAATCAGCCC. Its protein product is CASSRQAPNQP. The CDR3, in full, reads CASSRQAPNQPQHF.

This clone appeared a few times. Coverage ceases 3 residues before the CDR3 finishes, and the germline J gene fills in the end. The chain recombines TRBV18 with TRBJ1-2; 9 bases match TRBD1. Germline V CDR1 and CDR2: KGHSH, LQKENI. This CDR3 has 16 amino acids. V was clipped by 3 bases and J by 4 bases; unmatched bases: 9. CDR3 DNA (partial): TGTGCCAGCTCACCCAGAGAAGGGACAGGGATCTATGGC. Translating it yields CASSPREGTGIYG. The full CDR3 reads CASSPREGTGIYGYTF.

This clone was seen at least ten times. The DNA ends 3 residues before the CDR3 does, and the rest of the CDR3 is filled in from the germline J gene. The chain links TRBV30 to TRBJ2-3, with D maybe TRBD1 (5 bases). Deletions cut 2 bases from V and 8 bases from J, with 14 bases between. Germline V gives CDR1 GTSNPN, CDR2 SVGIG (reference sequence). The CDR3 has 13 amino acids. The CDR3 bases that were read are TGTGCCTGGAGTAGTGGGGCGCGAGGTACG. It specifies CAWSSGARGT. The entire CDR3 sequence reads CAWSSGARGTQYF.

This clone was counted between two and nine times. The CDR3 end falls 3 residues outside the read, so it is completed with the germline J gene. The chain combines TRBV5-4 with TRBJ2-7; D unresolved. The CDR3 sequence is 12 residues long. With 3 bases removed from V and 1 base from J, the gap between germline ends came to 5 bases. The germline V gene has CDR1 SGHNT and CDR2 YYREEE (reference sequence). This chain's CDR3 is CASSSGSYEQYF. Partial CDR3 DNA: TGTGCCAGCAGCTCCGGGTCCTACGAG.

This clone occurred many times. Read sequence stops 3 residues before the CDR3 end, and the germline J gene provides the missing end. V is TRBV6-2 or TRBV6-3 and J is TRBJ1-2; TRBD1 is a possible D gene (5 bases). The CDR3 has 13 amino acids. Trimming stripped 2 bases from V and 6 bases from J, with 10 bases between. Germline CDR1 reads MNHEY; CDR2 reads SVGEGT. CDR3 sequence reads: CASSYGAEHGYTF. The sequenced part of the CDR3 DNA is TGTGCCAGCAGTTACGGGGCAGAGCATGGC.

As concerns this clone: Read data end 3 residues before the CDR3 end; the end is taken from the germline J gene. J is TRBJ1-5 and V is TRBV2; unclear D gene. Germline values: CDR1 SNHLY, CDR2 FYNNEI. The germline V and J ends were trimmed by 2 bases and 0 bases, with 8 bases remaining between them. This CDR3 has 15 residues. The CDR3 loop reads CASSEQQISNQPQHF. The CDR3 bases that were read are TGTGCCAGCAGTGAACAACAGATTAGCAATCAGCCC.

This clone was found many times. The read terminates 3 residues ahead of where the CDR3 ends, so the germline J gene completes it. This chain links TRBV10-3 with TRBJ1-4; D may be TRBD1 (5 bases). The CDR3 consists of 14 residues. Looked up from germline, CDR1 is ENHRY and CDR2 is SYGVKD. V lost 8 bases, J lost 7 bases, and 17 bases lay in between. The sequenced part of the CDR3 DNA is TGTGCCATCTCGCCTCAGGGTGGGGTTGAAAAA. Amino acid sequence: CAISPQGGVEK. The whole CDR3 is CAISPQGGVEKLFF.

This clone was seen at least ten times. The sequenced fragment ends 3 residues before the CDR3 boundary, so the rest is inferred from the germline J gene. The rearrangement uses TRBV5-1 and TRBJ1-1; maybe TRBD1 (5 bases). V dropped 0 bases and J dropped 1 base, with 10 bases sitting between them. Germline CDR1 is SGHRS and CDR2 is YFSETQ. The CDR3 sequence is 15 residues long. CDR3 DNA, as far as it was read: TGCGCCAGCAGCTTGGAACGAAGGGGGAACACTGAA. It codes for CASSLERRGNTE. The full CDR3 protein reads CASSLERRGNTEAFF.

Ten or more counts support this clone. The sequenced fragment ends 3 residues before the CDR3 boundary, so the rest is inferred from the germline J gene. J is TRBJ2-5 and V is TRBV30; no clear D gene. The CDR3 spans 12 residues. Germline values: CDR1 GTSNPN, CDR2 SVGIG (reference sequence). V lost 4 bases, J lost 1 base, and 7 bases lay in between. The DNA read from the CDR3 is TGTGCCTGGAAAGGCAGCCAAGAGACC. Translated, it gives CAWKGSQET. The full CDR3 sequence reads CAWKGSQETQYF.

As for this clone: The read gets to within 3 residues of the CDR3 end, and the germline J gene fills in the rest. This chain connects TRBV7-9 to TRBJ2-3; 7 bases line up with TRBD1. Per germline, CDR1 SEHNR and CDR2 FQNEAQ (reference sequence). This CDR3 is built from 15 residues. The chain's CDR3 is CASSLTGIPQETQYF. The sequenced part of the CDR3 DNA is TGTGCCAGCAGCTTGACAGGGATACCCCAAGAGACG.

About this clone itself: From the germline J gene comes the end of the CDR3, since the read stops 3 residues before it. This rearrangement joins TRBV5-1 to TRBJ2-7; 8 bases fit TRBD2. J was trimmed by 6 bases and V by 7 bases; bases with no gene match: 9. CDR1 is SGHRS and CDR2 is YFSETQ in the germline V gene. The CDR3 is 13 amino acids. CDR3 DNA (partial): TGCGCCAGCTTCTCCGGGGGGGCGGGCGAG. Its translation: CASFSGGAGE. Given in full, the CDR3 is CASFSGGAGEQYF. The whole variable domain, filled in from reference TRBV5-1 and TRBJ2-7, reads KAGVTQTPRYLIKTRGQQVTLSCSPISGHRSVSWYQQTPGQGLQFLFEYFSETQRNKGNFPGRFSGRQFSNSRSEMNVSTLELGDSALYLCASFSGGAGEQYFGPGTRLTVT.

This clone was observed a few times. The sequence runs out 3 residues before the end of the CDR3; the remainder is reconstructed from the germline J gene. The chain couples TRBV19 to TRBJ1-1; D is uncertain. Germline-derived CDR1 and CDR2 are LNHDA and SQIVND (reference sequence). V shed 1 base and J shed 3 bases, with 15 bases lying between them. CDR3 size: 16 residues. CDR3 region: CASSIGPRLVDTEAFF. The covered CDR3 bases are TGTGCCAGTAGTATAGGACCCAGGTTGGTGGACACTGAA.

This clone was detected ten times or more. CDR3 bases read: TGCGCCAGCAGCTTGGGAAGGACAGGTCCGAGCTCCTACAATGAG. As protein: CASSLGRTGPSSYNE. The full CDR3 sequence reads CASSLGRTGPSSYNEQFF. The V call is TRBV5-1, the J call TRBJ2-1; TRBD1 agrees at 7 bases. The read ends 3 residues shy of where the CDR3 ends; the end is completed using the germline J gene. From germline, CDR1 is SGHRS and CDR2 YFSETQ. The CDR3 runs to 18 residues. V was clipped by 0 bases and J by 0 bases; unmatched bases: 9.

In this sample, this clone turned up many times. The CDR3 loop reads CASSSRGQSSGANVLTF. The covered CDR3 bases are TGCGCCAGCAGCTCGCGGGGACAGAGCTCTGGGGCCAACGTC. The chain is built from TRBV5-1 and TRBJ2-6; D is perhaps TRBD1 (7 bases). The CDR3 extends 3 residues past the end of the read, so its final part is completed from the germline J gene. The CDR3 runs to 17 residues. Trimming removed 3 bases from V and 0 bases from J, with 13 bases in between. Germline V gene data show CDR1 as SGHRS and CDR2 as YFSETQ.

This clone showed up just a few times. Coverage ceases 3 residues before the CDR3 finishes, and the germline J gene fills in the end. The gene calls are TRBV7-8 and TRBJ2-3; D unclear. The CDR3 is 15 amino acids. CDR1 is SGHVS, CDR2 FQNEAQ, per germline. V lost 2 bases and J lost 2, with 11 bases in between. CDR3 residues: CASSLTDLNTDTQYF. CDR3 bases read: TGTGCCAGCAGCTTAACTGATCTAAACACAGATACG.

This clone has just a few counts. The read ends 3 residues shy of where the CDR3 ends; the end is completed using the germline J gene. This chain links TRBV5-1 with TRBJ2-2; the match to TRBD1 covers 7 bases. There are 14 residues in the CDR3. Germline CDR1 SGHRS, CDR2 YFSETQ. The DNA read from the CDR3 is TGCGCCAGCGCCCCGGGGACAGTAGAGGAAAAG. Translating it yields CASAPGTVEEK. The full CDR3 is CASAPGTVEEKLFF.

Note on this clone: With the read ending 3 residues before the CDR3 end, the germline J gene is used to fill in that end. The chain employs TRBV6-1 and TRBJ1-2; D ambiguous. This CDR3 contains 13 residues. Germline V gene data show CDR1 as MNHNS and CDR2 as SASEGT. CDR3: CASSEGLAYDYTF. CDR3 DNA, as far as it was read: TGTGCCAGCAGTGAAGGACTTGCCTACGAC.

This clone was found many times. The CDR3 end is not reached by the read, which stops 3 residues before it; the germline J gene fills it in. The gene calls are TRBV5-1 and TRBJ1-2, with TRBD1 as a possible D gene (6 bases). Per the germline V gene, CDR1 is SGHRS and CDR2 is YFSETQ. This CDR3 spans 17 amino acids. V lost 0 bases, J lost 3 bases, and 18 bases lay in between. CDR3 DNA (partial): TGCGCCAGCAGCTTGGCCCTGCTTCAGGGGAGTCACTATGGC. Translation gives CASSLALLQGSHYG. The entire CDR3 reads CASSLALLQGSHYGYTF. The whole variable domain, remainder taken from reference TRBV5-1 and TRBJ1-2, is KAGVTQTPRYLIKTRGQQVTLSCSPISGHRSVSWYQQTPGQGLQFLFEYFSETQRNKGNFPGRFSGRQFSNSRSEMNVSTLELGDSALYLCASSLALLQGSHYGYTFGSGTRLTVV.

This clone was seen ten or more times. Incomplete CDR3 DNA: TGTGCCAGCGGGACCGGGACAGGGTGGGATGAAAAA. Amino acids: CASGTGTGWDEK. The CDR3 in its entirety is CASGTGTGWDEKLFF. J is TRBJ1-4 and V is TRBV7-9; 9 bases line up with TRBD1. From the germline J gene comes the end of the CDR3, since the read stops 3 residues before it. Germline values: CDR1 SEHNR, CDR2 FQNEAQ (reference sequence). V was pared by 8 bases and J by 6 bases, with 10 bases of the junction left unmatched. CDR3 length equals 15 residues.

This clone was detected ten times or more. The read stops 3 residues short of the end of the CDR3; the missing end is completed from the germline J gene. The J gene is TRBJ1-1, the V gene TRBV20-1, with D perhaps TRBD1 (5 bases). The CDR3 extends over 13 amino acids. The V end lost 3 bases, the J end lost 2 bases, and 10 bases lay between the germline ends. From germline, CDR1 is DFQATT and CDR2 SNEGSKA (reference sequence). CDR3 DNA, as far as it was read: TGCAGTGCTAGGAGGGGCGTTAACACTGAA. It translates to CSARRGVNTE. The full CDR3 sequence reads CSARRGVNTEAFF.